This T cell receptor (beta chain) comes out of a study of blood T cell repertoires in COVID-19. Turning to the study itself: Samples taken during acute and convalescent COVID-19 were collected in the United States, Italy and Spain.

Clones were sequenced by immunoSEQ multiplex PCR, and TCRdb holds only the in-frame ones, with some missing. This sample has around 20,000 clones, with approximately 86% found just once. The germline V gene encodes CDR1 DFQATT and CDR2 SNEGSKA (reference sequence). V gave up 3 bases and J gave up 4 bases; unmatched junction bases: 2. The CDR3 spans 14 residues. Sequences were obtained from peripheral blood. The clonotype was recovered from a human donor in a cohort sampled during active COVID-19. The donor label of this sample is uncertain. The chain couples TRBV20-1 to TRBJ2-3, with 12 bases aligning to TRBD2. The CDR3 nucleotides are TGCAGTGCTAGTACTAGCGGGGGGCCAGATACGCAGTATTTT. Encoded protein: CSASTSGGPDTQYF.